This TCR beta chain stems from a study of T cells in Graves' hyperthyroidism and ophthalmopathy. Exclusion criteria comprised uncontrolled infection, other autoimmune disease, pregnancy or lactation. From approximately 9.3 ml of fresh peripheral blood, PBMCs were isolated. Template material for amplifying TCR beta CDR3 regions consisted of RNA transcripts. The HTBI primer set drove a first-round RT-PCR of the TCR CDR3. TCRdb reprocessed the multiplex PCR reads with MiXCR, giving one entry per CDR3 protein. The sample yields fewer than 450,000 distinct CDR3 sequences, approximately 18% seen once. Findings of the study overall: The model made its ophthalmopathy prediction, and onset followed a median roughly 6.5 months later.

This clonotype was recorded many times. Its antigen is not known. This receptor was taken from a woman under 40 with Graves' hyperthyroidism that later progressed to Graves' ophthalmopathy. The sequencing sample was made of blood.

The CDR3 DNA follows: TGTGCCAGTAGTACGCTGGGCACAGATACGCAGTATTTT. The encoded protein is CASSTLGTDTQYF. The genes are TRBV19 and TRBJ2-3; no definite D call. CDR1 is LNHDA and CDR2 is SQIVND in the germline V gene (reference sequence). This CDR3 has 13 amino acids. The V gene lost 4 bases and the J gene lost 1 base, with 6 bases spanning the gap. The full variable domain, in which reference TRBV19 and TRBJ2-3 provide the parts outside the CDR3, is DGGITQSPKYLFRKEGQNVTLSCEQNLNHDAMYWYRQDPGQGLRLIYYSQIVNDFQKGDIAEGYSVSREKKESFPLTVTSAQKNPTAFYLCASSTLGTDTQYFGPGTRLTVL.